Each of the 28 T cell receptor beta chains below was sequenced from the same sample in a study of blood T cells in healthy people across ages (dated by TCRdb to the mid-2010s). Library preparation used 5' RACE. The instrument given in TCRdb is Illumina HiSeq 2500. The second PCR ran for about 6 to 11 cycles and used a J-beta primer mix along with a sample-barcoded 5' primer. TCRdb itself trimmed the public reads at Q25 with fastp, ran MiXCR and retained productive beta chains. Rows are unified per CDR3 protein, each entry keeping the most common DNA and genes. This sample holds about a million distinct CDR3 sequences; about 51% were observed only once. The ten largest account for around a fifth of the sample. The sample was blood. The receptor set was obtained from a woman aged 55-70 years in good health.

V gene TRBV10-3 combines with J gene TRBJ2-5; 7 nucleotides align to TRBD2. Germline V CDR1 and CDR2: ENHRY, SYGVKD. V shed 3 bases, J shed 0 bases, and the junction held 7 bases outside the gene matches. There are 16 residues in the CDR3. The CDR3 region is CAISDPGGGYQETQYF. Written as DNA, the CDR3 is TGTGCCATCAGTGACCCGGGAGGAGGGTACCAAGAGACCCAGTACTTC.

This clonotype was recorded at least ten times. The chain couples TRBV11-2 to TRBJ2-1; D remains unclear. CDR1 is SGHAT, CDR2 FQNNGV, per germline. The CDR3 covers 11 residues. The V end lost 5 bases, the J end lost 7 bases, and 6 bases lay between the germline ends. The DNA for the CDR3 is TGTGCCAGCAGCCTTCATAATGAGCAGTTCTTC. It is translated as CASSLHNEQFF.

The chain's CDR3 is CASSPLGEGVSYEQYF. CDR3 in DNA: TGCGCCAGCAGCCCCTTGGGTGAGGGCGTCTCCTACGAGCAGTACTTC. The chain joins TRBV4-1 to TRBJ2-7; D perhaps matches TRBD2 (5 bases). Germline V gene sequence: CDR1 MGHRA, CDR2 YSYEKL. The CDR3 is 16 residues long. Trimming shortened V by 4 bases and J by 0 bases, and 16 bases separated the two germline ends.

The chain carries TRBV13 and TRBJ2-5, with TRBD2 matching over 11 bases. V lost 5 bases to trimming and J lost 2 bases; unmatched junction nucleotides: 4. The CDR3 is 15 amino acids. Germline V CDR1 and CDR2: PRHDT, FYEKMQ (reference sequence). The CDR3 coding sequence is TGTGCCAGCAGCGAACGACTAGCGGGGCAAGAGACCCAGTACTTC. Protein product: CASSERLAGQETQYF.

As for this clonotype: The junction differs from germline at one of its ends, possibly a read error. CDR3 region: CASSARLREAQYF. The CDR3, as DNA: TGCGCCAGCAGCGCCCGTCTCCGAGAGGCCCAGTACTTC. The chain joins TRBV4-3 to TRBJ2-5; D uncertain. The CDR3 consists of 13 residues. Germline V gene data show CDR1 as LGHNA and CDR2 as YSLEER.

This clonotype was detected only a few times. This chain joins TRBV27 and TRBJ2-1; TRBD2 agrees at 14 bases. Losses at the gene ends were 7 bases for V and 8 bases for J; bases not matched to a gene: 4. The germline V gene encodes CDR1 MNHEY and CDR2 SMNVEV (reference sequence). This CDR3 has 14 amino acids. CDR3 amino acids: CASTGLAGGHEQFF. In DNA form, the CDR3 reads TGTGCCAGCACCGGACTAGCGGGAGGTCATGAGCAGTTCTTC.

The genes are TRBV30 and TRBJ1-1; D is unresolved. CDR3 length equals 13 residues. Germline CDR1 GTSNPN, CDR2 SVGIG (reference sequence). V lost 5 bases and J lost 3, with 13 bases in between. The DNA of the CDR3 is TGTGCCTGGTCGTCAGTCTGGGACACTGAAGCTTTCTTT. Translated: CAWSSVWDTEAFF.

The chain recombines TRBV6-2 or TRBV6-3 with TRBJ2-7, with D unresolved. Trimming removed 5 bases from V and 0 bases from J, with 11 bases in between. This CDR3 region has 14 residues. CDR1 MNHEY and CDR2 SVGEGT come from the germline V gene. CDR3 coding DNA: TGTGCCAGCAGTGGATCTCCAGTCTCCTACGAGCAGTACTTC. This encodes CASSGSPVSYEQYF.

This clonotype was seen a handful of times. The genes are TRBV4-3 and TRBJ2-1, with a possible D match to TRBD2 (6 bases). Trimming removed 4 bases at V and 8 bases at J, with 12 bases between. This CDR3 has 13 residues. Germline V gives CDR1 LGHNA, CDR2 YSLEER. Here the CDR3 DNA reads TGCGCCAGCAGCCCGACTAGGGACCATGAGCAGTTCTTC. Translating it yields CASSPTRDHEQFF.

The chain recombines TRBV6-6 with TRBJ1-6, with D possibly being TRBD1 (6 bases). Deletions cut 0 bases from V and 11 bases from J, with 17 bases between. Germline CDR1 MNHNY, CDR2 SVGAGI (reference sequence). The CDR3 extends over 16 amino acids. CDR3 nucleotide sequence: TGTGCCAGCAGTTACTCGAATTTTGGGGGGCGGCCACCCCTCCACTTT. Residues: CASSYSNFGGRPPLHF.

The chain joins TRBV5-6 to TRBJ2-1, with D possibly TRBD2 on 5 matching bases. The J call is doubtful: the DNA matches TRBJ2-7 better. CDR1 and CDR2 from the germline V gene are SGHDT and YYEEEE. CDR3 length equals 14 residues. The DNA of the CDR3 is TGTGCCAGCAGCCCAATGCTAGCTTACAATGAGCAGTACTTC. This encodes CASSPMLAYNEQYF.

The chain employs TRBV11-2 and TRBJ2-3; D unresolved. Per the germline V gene, CDR1 is SGHAT and CDR2 is FQNNGV. The CDR3 has 14 residues. Trimming took 6 bases from V and 0 from J, leaving 10 bases between them. The CDR3 reads CASRELTSTDTQYF. For the CDR3, the DNA is TGTGCCAGCAGGGAACTTACTAGCACAGATACGCAGTATTTT. Based on the CDR3 plus reference TRBV11-2 and TRBJ2-3, the full variable domain is EAGVAQSPRYKIIEKRQSVAFWCNPISGHATLYWYQQILGQGPKLLIQFQNNGVVDDSQLPKDRFSAERLKGVDSTLKIQPAKLEDSAVYLCASRELTSTDTQYFGPGTRLTVL.

V gene TRBV29-1 combines with J gene TRBJ2-2; the match to TRBD1 covers 12 bases. V lost 7 bases and J lost 3; bases outside the gene matches: 6. This CDR3 comprises 15 residues. The germline V gene has CDR1 SQVTM and CDR2 ANQGSEA. CDR3 coding DNA: TGCAGCGCTATGGGACAGGGGGCCTACACCGGGGAGCTGTTTTTT. Encoded protein: CSAMGQGAYTGELFF.

This clonotype was seen more than once but under ten times. V usage is TRBV6-6 and J usage is TRBJ2-7; D unclear. CDR1 and CDR2 (germline): MNHNY, SVGAGI (reference sequence). Trimming cost V 2 bases and J 2 bases, with 7 bases left between them. The CDR3 consists of 13 residues. CDR3 coding DNA: TGTGCCAGCAGTTACAAGTTAACCTACGAGCAGTACTTC. It yields the protein CASSYKLTYEQYF.

J is TRBJ2-7 and V is TRBV24-1; TRBD2 matches at 11 bases. The germline V gene encodes CDR1 KGHDR and CDR2 SFDVKD. The junction had 4 bases not matched to a gene; V was cut back by 4 bases and J by 3 bases. The length of the CDR3 is 15 residues. The CDR3, as DNA: TGTGCCACCAGTGAATCGGGGACTAGCGGCTACGAGCAGTACTTC. The encoded protein is CATSESGTSGYEQYF.

A few counts support this clonotype. The limits of the CDR3 on the DNA are not certain, so only TCRdb's listed CDR3 is given. The chain couples TRBV21-1 to TRBJ2-7; the table names TRBD1, a call not compared with the DNA. TRBV21-1 counts as a pseudogene. The CDR3 has 15 residues if both end residues are counted. CDR3 sequence reads: CASTKVGQGAYEQYF.

The chain carries TRBV20-1 and TRBJ2-3, with 8 bases fitting TRBD2. Germline assignment: CDR1 DFQATT and CDR2 SNEGSKA (reference sequence). The J segment lost 2 bases and the V segment lost 0 bases, leaving 10 bases of the junction unmatched. The length of the CDR3 is 17 residues. CDR3 sequence (DNA): TGCAGTGCTAGAGATCTTAAAACTAGCGGATACACAGATACGCAGTATTTT. It specifies CSARDLKTSGYTDTQYF.

The J gene is TRBJ1-4, the V gene TRBV20-1; a weak D match, TRBD1 (5 bases). This CDR3 is built from 17 residues. The germline gives CDR1 DFQATT, CDR2 SNEGSKA (reference sequence). Trimming removed 0 bases from V and 5 bases from J, with 19 bases in between. The CDR3 sequence is CSARDFVPGLLNEKLFF. CDR3 bases: TGCAGTGCTAGAGATTTCGTACCGGGACTCTTGAATGAAAAACTGTTTTTT.

The chain links TRBV2 to TRBJ2-5; D is uncertain. The better agreement between TRBJ2-7 and the DNA end casts doubt on the J call. Germline V gives CDR1 SNHLY, CDR2 FYNNEI. The CDR3 contains 11 residues. The CDR3 protein is CASNVYSEQYF. CDR3 DNA sequence: TGTGCCAGCAACGTCTACTCCGAGCAGTACTTC.

This clonotype was seen a few times. This sequence joins TRBV11-2 and TRBJ2-6; D is unresolved. In germline, CDR1 is SGHAT, CDR2 FQNNGV. The CDR3 has 16 residues. V gave up 4 bases and J gave up 0 bases, with 10 bases separating them. The CDR3 region is CASSSFLHSGANVLTF. The CDR3 DNA is TGTGCCAGCAGCTCCTTTTTACACTCTGGGGCCAACGTCCTGACTTTC.

This chain connects TRBV29-1 to TRBJ2-3, with D possibly TRBD1 on 5 matching bases. This CDR3 spans 14 amino acids. V was cut by 3 bases and J by 2 bases, with 12 bases left in between. Germline V CDR1 and CDR2: SQVTM, ANQGSEA. The CDR3 DNA sequence: TGCAGCGTTGATTGGGGCAGGGCCACAGATACGCAGTATTTT. Amino acid sequence: CSVDWGRATDTQYF.

Only one count was recorded for this clonotype. The rearrangement joins TRBV7-9 to TRBJ1-2, with D hard to call. The CDR3 length is 16 residues. CDR1 SEHNR and CDR2 FQNEAQ come from the germline V gene (reference sequence). V was cut by 3 bases and J by 2 bases, with 16 bases left in between. CDR3 region: CASSFALQRENYGYTF. The CDR3 bases are TGTGCCAGCAGCTTCGCTTTGCAGAGAGAGAACTATGGCTACACCTTC.

This clonotype was seen more than once but under ten times. The chain employs TRBV29-1 and TRBJ2-5; D possibly corresponds to TRBD1 (5 bases). V shed 5 bases and J shed 1 base, with 8 bases lying between them. Germline V lookup: CDR1 SQVTM, CDR2 ANQGSEA. CDR3 length: 12 residues. The CDR3 DNA sequence: TGCAGCGTTCTGACAGCCCAAGAGACCCAGTACTTC. The encoded protein is CSVLTAQETQYF.

Regarding this clonotype: A much larger clone differs by one base, so this may be a read error. The genes are TRBV9 and TRBJ1-2, with no clear D. From germline, CDR1 is SGDLS and CDR2 YYNGEE. This CDR3 is 14 amino acids long. CDR3 nucleotides: TGTGCCAGCAACGTAGGGTCGGCAAGCTATGGCTACACCTTC. Translated, it gives CASNVGSASYGYTF. The full variable domain, in which reference TRBV9 and TRBJ1-2 provide the parts outside the CDR3, is DSGVTQTPKHLITATGQRVTLRCSPRSGDLSVYWYQQSLDQGLQFLIQYYNGEERAKGNILERFSAQQFPDLHSELNLSSLELGDSALYFCASNVGSASYGYTFGSGTRLTVV.

This clonotype appeared a few times. CDR3 in amino acids: CASSDGPDTQYF. The CDR3 nucleotides read TGCGCCAGCAGCGACGGTCCAGATACGCAGTATTTT. This sequence joins TRBV10-1 and TRBJ2-3; D gene ambiguous. V was clipped by 6 bases and J by 4 bases, with 8 bases between them. The germline gives CDR1 WNHNN, CDR2 SYGVQD (reference sequence). There are 12 residues in the CDR3.

V is TRBV20-1 and J is TRBJ2-3; 7 bases line up with TRBD2. Germline values: CDR1 DFQATT, CDR2 SNEGSKA (reference sequence). This CDR3 has 14 amino acids. J lost 4 bases, V lost 8 bases, and 12 bases had no gene match. The DNA for the CDR3 is TGCAGTAAGCGGGGAGCGGGATTAGCAGATACGCAGTATTTT. Amino acid sequence: CSKRGAGLADTQYF.

This chain connects TRBV6-5 to TRBJ2-7; TRBD2 aligns across 7 bases. Germline assignment: CDR1 MNHEY and CDR2 SVGAGI. Trimming cost V 2 bases and J 7 bases; bases outside gene matches: 8. This CDR3 comprises 14 residues. The CDR3 nucleotides read TGTGCCAGCAGTTACCGGGGGGTCGATGTTGAGCAGTACTTC. It yields the protein CASSYRGVDVEQYF.

In nucleotides, the CDR3 is TGTGCCACCAGCAGAGAAATTATCATAGCGGGCGACGCCTACGAGCAGTACTTC. It is translated as CATSREIIIAGDAYEQYF. The chain is built from TRBV15 and TRBJ2-7, with 7 nucleotides matching TRBD2. V shed 0 bases and J 2 bases; nucleotides not matched to a gene: 13. Germline values: CDR1 LNHNV, CDR2 YYDKDF (reference sequence). The CDR3 length is 18 residues.